The following is a T cell receptor beta chain sequence with its context. Its specificity is not known. Trimming pared 7 bases from V and 2 bases from J, leaving 11 bases between. Per the germline V gene, CDR1 is MNHNS and CDR2 is SASEGT. The CDR3 is made up of 14 amino acids. The data stem from a study of shared clonotypes between healthy human individuals. General observations from the study: Having only a few donors restricted how much genetic and exposure-history diversity was captured. Non-shared clonotypes were found to have lower generation probabilities than the clonotypes that were shared by all four of the sorted-subset donors.

Assay: immunoSEQ multiplex PCR; the TCRdb copy retains only in-frame clones and omits some. The data hold some 360,000 clones, with more than 60% observed a single time. The TCR was taken from a man aged 30 to 45 in good health. V and J are TRBV6-1 and TRBJ2-2; D gene uncertain. The sequencing input was memory CD4+ T cells sorted from blood. Sample subset: CD45RA-negative fraction. The CDR3 nucleotides are TGTGCCAGCACCGCCCAATACAACACCGGGGAGCTGTTTTTT. It specifies CASTAQYNTGELFF.